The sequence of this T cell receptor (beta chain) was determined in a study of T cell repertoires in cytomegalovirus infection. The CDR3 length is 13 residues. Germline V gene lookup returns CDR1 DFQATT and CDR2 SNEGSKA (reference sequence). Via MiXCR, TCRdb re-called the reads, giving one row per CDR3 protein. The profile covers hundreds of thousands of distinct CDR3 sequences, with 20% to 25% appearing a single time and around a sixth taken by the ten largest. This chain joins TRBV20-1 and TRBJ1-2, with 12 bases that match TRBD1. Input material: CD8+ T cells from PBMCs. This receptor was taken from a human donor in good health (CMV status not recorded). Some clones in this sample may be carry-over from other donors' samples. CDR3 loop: CRGQGARLSGYTF. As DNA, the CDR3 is TGCAGGGGACAGGGGGCGCGTCTCTCCGGCTACACCTTC.